This T cell receptor beta chain was obtained from a study of blood T cell repertoires in COVID-19 (dated by TCRdb to the early 2020s). Regarding the study in general: Collaborator samples came from the United States, Italy and Spain and covered acute and convalescent phases of COVID-19. The prospective study material was composed of cDNA or gDNA derived from T cells, B-cell-depleted T cells, or PBMCs. Deeply sampled blood TCRbeta repertoires from subjects exposed to, actively infected with, or recovered from COVID-19 were included in the dataset. The repertoires were released in a freely available public database intended as a resource for research on the immune response to SARS-CoV-2. Samples were obtained from the ongoing ImmuneRACE study (first 160 participants) and from some 1,200 subjects provided by 6 global collaborators. A de-identified subject ID, COVID-19 status, age in years and sex were almost always included in the sample metadata. HLA class I and class II types, where available, came from metadata supplied by the sample provider rather than from assay-based typing.

Enrolling through a virtual design, the prospective study's participants ranged in age from about 18 to 100 years and lived across approximately 25 United States geographic areas. To assign participants to cohorts, the prospective study relied on clinical history that participants themselves reported in a screening survey and a study questionnaire. For ImmuneRACE Cohort 3, a participant was defined as recovered based on two consecutive negative NP/OP PCR tests, clearance by a healthcare professional, or resolution of symptoms. In the prospective study, whole blood, serum and a nasopharyngeal or oropharyngeal swab were collected from each participant by mobile phlebotomists. Participants in the prospective study had the option to provide additional blood draws and questionnaires over an approximately two-month period. Before DNA extraction, prospective study blood samples were shipped either frozen or at room temperature.

TCRbeta CDR3 regions were amplified from genomic DNA by means of the immunoSEQ Assay, a bias-controlled multiplex PCR. In the paper's pipeline: Within the assay, amplification of reference gene primers was used to estimate how many nucleated cells each sample contained. Sequence reads were collapsed and filtered to measure the absolute abundance of every unique TCRbeta CDR3 rearrangement. Productive Simpson clonality was computed per sample as the square root of Simpson's diversity index over productive rearrangements. In TCRdb, the immuneACCESS table is reduced to in-frame sequences with V and J assigned. These tables do not hold every clone; where another copy was compared, an unresolved V gene accounts for under half, and the others remain unexplained. V, J and clone size are taken as reported in that table, and D and trimming were inferred from the DNA itself. The sample contains 150,000 or so clones, 80% to 90% of them found a single time. The ten largest clones represent roughly 4% of the sample.

For this clone: Its antigen is currently not known. Base qualities were left out, and no much larger clone turns up one base away.

What the study reported, not specific to this receptor: The amount of clinical and demographic metadata varied by source and participant and was provided uncurated.

This TCR came from a man over 45 who had recovered from COVID-19. Material for sequencing was PBMCs or T cells enriched from blood (not recorded which).

Here is the DNA: TGTGCCAGCAGTCATGACAGGGTCGCTGGCTACACCTTC. Translated, this is CASSHDRVAGYTF. Recombination connected TRBV28 to TRBJ1-2; 7 bases in between match TRBD1. V and J are trimmed by 5 bases and 7 bases, and the gene matches miss 7 bases of the junction. The germline V gene supplies CDR1 MDHEN and CDR2 SYDVKM. The CDR3, from cysteine to phenylalanine, totals 13 residues. The sequence is cut down to CDR3 DNA, 39 bases in frame from base 1.